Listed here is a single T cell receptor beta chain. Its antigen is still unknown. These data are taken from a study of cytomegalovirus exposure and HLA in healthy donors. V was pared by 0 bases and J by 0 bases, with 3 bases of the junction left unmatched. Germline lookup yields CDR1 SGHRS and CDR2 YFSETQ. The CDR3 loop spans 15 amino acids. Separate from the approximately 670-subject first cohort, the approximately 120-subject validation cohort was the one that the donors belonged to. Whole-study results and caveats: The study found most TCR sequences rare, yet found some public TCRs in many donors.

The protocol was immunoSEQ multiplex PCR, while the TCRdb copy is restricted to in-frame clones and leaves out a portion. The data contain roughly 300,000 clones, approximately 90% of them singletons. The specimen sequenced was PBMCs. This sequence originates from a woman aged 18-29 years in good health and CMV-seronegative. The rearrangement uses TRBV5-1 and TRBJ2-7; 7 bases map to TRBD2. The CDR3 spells CASSLGGGSSYEQYF. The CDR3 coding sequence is TGCGCCAGCAGCTTGGGGGGAGGGAGCTCCTACGAGCAGTACTTC.